These 30 T cell receptor beta chains came from one sample sequenced in a study of neoadjuvant nivolumab and ipilimumab in lung cancer (dated by TCRdb to 2020 to 2022). Interpreted using the paper, the time point label stands for: pretherapy, before neoadjuvant immune checkpoint inhibitors. The library was built by means of the immunoSEQ multiplex PCR assay. The clones in this table, taken by TCRdb from immuneACCESS, are in-frame only. Not every clone is retained; where verified, under half of the shortfall comes from an unresolved V gene, and the cause of the rest is unknown. For this sample there are about 38,000 clones; nearly 90% appear just once. Of the sample, approximately 3.4% is held by the ten largest clones. Sequencing was performed on peripheral blood, taken before neoadjuvant nivolumab, alone or with ipilimumab. The receptor source for this set is an adult with non-small cell lung cancer.

V gene TRBV7-9 combines with J gene TRBJ2-7; tentative D call: TRBD1 (6 bases). CDR1 is SEHNR and CDR2 is FQNEAQ in the germline V gene (reference sequence). V lost 4 bases and J lost 0, with 10 bases in between. The CDR3 is 14 residues long. The CDR3 loop reads CASSSDRLSYEQYF. Here the CDR3 DNA reads TGTGCCAGCAGCTCAGACAGGCTCTCCTACGAGCAGTACTTC. The full variable domain, rest sourced from reference TRBV7-9 and TRBJ2-7, is DTGVSQNPRHKITKRGQNVTFRCDPISEHNRLYWYRQTLGQGPEFLTYFQNEAQLEKSRLLSDRFSAERPKGSFSTLEIQRTEQGDSAMYLCASSSDRLSYEQYFGPGTRLTVT.

There are a few counts of this clone. The chain couples TRBV6-1 to TRBJ1-3, with D maybe TRBD1 (5 bases). This CDR3 region has 18 residues. CDR1 and CDR2 (germline): MNHNS, SASEGT. V lost 2 bases and J lost 0, with 17 bases in between. The DNA for the CDR3 is TGTGCCAGCAGTGAATTCTGGGCAGGGCAGAGCTCTGGAAACACCATATATTTT. It translates to CASSEFWAGQSSGNTIYF.

The chain has TRBV7-8 and TRBJ2-7; D is undetermined. V was shortened by 1 base and J by 2 bases, with 15 bases between the two germline ends. Germline values: CDR1 SGHVS, CDR2 FQNEAQ. The CDR3 length is 16 residues. The chain's CDR3 is CASSLVSTIPTYEQYF. The DNA for the CDR3 is TGTGCCAGCAGCTTAGTGTCCACGATACCTACCTACGAGCAGTACTTC.

The chain is built from TRBV28 and TRBJ1-2; 8 bases map to TRBD1. Germline values: CDR1 MDHEN, CDR2 SYDVKM. V trimming: 6 bases; J trimming: 4 bases; junction bases outside the gene matches: 7. CDR3 size: 14 residues. The CDR3 reads CASSRTGKGYGYTF. The CDR3 coding sequence is TGTGCCAGCAGCAGGACAGGGAAGGGCTATGGCTACACCTTC.

This clone appeared a few times. The rearrangement uses TRBV6-5 and TRBJ1-2, with a possible D match to TRBD1 (5 bases). Germline V gene sequence: CDR1 MNHEY, CDR2 SVGAGI. With 4 bases removed from V and 3 bases from J, the gap between germline ends came to 12 bases. The CDR3 runs to 14 residues. The CDR3 loop is CASSSGGMDYGYTF. CDR3 DNA: TGTGCCAGCAGTTCGGGGGGGATGGACTATGGCTACACCTTC.

The gene calls are TRBV7-2 and TRBJ2-3; D ambiguous. The CDR3 totals 12 residues. V was pared by 3 bases and J by 9 bases, with 10 bases between. Germline values: CDR1 SGHTA, CDR2 FQGNSA. The CDR3 region has the DNA TGTGCCAGCAGCTTTCAGTGGCCCACGCAGTATTTT. Protein sequence: CASSFQWPTQYF.

As DNA, the CDR3 is TGTGCCTCCCCCCTAGCGGGAGTTGATACGCAGTATTTT. Translating gives CASPLAGVDTQYF. This chain connects TRBV30 to TRBJ2-3, with TRBD2 matching 10 bases. Germline loops: CDR1 GTSNPN, CDR2 SVGIG (reference sequence). CDR3 length: 13 amino acids. J gave up 6 bases and V 7 bases, and 7 bases lay outside the gene matches.

This chain uses TRBV29-1 with TRBJ1-2; D is possibly TRBD1 (5 bases). Between the trimmed V and J ends, which lost 6 bases and 0 bases, there was a span of 11 bases. The CDR3 has 13 amino acids. Germline V gene sequence: CDR1 SQVTM, CDR2 ANQGSEA. The CDR3 coding sequence is TGCAGCGTCAGGGACGACTCTAACTATGGCTACACCTTC. Amino acid sequence: CSVRDDSNYGYTF.

The chain couples TRBV7-3 to TRBJ2-5; 9 bases map to TRBD2. The CDR3 contains 15 residues. Trimming took 8 bases from V and 5 from J; bases not matched to a gene: 12. Germline CDR1 SGHTA, CDR2 FQGTGA. CDR3 nucleotide sequence: TGTGCCAGCGGACGGAGTAGCGGGAGAGGCGAGACCCAGTACTTC. Encoded protein: CASGRSSGRGETQYF.

The chain joins TRBV30 to TRBJ1-2, with TRBD1 identical over 9 bases. This CDR3 is built from 14 residues. Trimming cost V 8 bases and J 2 bases; bases outside gene matches: 9. CDR1 GTSNPN and CDR2 SVGIG come from the germline V gene (reference sequence). CDR3 in DNA: TGTGCCCGTAAGAGGACAGGGGTAAACTATGGCTACACCTTC. Translating gives CARKRTGVNYGYTF.

The chain recombines TRBV7-8 with TRBJ2-5, with 8 bases identical to TRBD1. Germline V gene lookup returns CDR1 SGHVS and CDR2 FQNEAQ. The V segment lost 5 bases and the J segment 4 bases; nucleotides outside the gene matches: 3. This CDR3 spans 13 amino acids. CDR3 nucleotides: TGTGCCAGCAGCAGGACAGGGCCAGAGACCCAGTACTTC. This translates into CASSRTGPETQYF.

The chain recombines TRBV5-5 with TRBJ1-5; 7 nucleotides line up with TRBD1. CDR1 SGHKS and CDR2 YYEKEE come from the germline V gene (reference sequence). V shed 6 bases and J 6 bases; nucleotides not matched to a gene: 12. The CDR3 is 15 residues long. The CDR3 sequence is CASKATMTGRQPQHF. In DNA form, the CDR3 reads TGTGCCAGCAAGGCGACCATGACAGGGCGTCAGCCCCAGCATTTT.

V and J are TRBV7-2 and TRBJ2-1, with D perhaps matching TRBD1 (5 bases). Deletions cut 6 bases from V and 6 bases from J, with 12 bases between. CDR3 length equals 13 residues. The germline V gene has CDR1 SGHTA and CDR2 FQGNSA. CDR3 amino acids: CASRFDGANEQFF. As DNA, the CDR3 is TGTGCCAGCAGGTTCGATGGGGCCAATGAGCAGTTCTTC.

The genes are TRBV19 and TRBJ2-5; D gene uncertain. The CDR3 loop spans 14 amino acids. CDR1 is LNHDA, CDR2 SQIVND, per germline (reference sequence). Between the trimmed V and J ends, which lost 3 bases and 2 bases, there was a span of 10 bases. The CDR3 here is CASSISGLQETQYF. CDR3 sequence (DNA): TGTGCCAGTAGTATTTCGGGTTTACAAGAGACCCAGTACTTC. The variable domain in full, with the rest retrieved from reference TRBV19 and TRBJ2-5, is DGGITQSPKYLFRKEGQNVTLSCEQNLNHDAMYWYRQDPGQGLRLIYYSQIVNDFQKGDIAEGYSVSREKKESFPLTVTSAQKNPTAFYLCASSISGLQETQYFGPGTRLLVL.

The genes are TRBV7-9 and TRBJ2-1, with D tentatively TRBD1 or TRBD2 (5 bases each). Trimming cost V 5 bases and J 10 bases, with 18 bases left between them. Germline V gene sequence: CDR1 SEHNR, CDR2 FQNEAQ (reference sequence). This CDR3 is 14 amino acids long. CDR3 protein: CASSTEGLAVEQFF. The CDR3 DNA reads TGTGCCAGCAGCACAGAGGGGCTAGCCGTCGAGCAGTTCTTC.

The chain couples TRBV2 to TRBJ2-1; 9 bases fit TRBD2. CDR3 length: 15 amino acids. The V gene's germline CDR1 is SNHLY and CDR2 FYNNEI. The V gene end was trimmed by 4 bases and the J gene end by 2 bases; junction bases not matched to a gene: 3. CDR3 bases: TGTGCCAGCAGTGGGACTAGCGAGACCTACAATGAGCAGTTCTTC. Amino acids: CASSGTSETYNEQFF.

CDR3 sequence: CASSVGTGGNTIYF. For the CDR3, the DNA is TGTGCCAGCAGCGTAGGGACGGGGGGAAACACCATATATTTT. The J gene is TRBJ1-3, the V gene TRBV9; D is ambiguous. Germline V gene lookup returns CDR1 SGDLS and CDR2 YYNGEE. The CDR3 covers 14 residues. Trimming shortened V by 0 bases and J by 4 bases, and 8 bases separated the two germline ends.

The chain uses TRBV6-6 and TRBJ1-4, with D hard to call. Germline CDR1 is MNHNY and CDR2 is SVGAGI (reference sequence). This CDR3 has 13 residues. Trimming stripped 6 bases from V and 7 bases from J, with 12 bases between. DNA of the CDR3: TGTGCCAGCAGCCTACCTGGTGGTGAAAAACTGTTTTTT. Its translation: CASSLPGGEKLFF.

This chain uses TRBV5-1 with TRBJ2-7; the D gene is possibly TRBD1 (5 bases). This CDR3 has 13 residues. Germline V gives CDR1 SGHRS, CDR2 YFSETQ. The V and J ends lost 3 bases and 4 bases respectively, with 11 bases between them. The CDR3 DNA reads TGCGCCAGCAGCTGGGGCCGTGGGTACGAGCAGTACTTC. The encoded protein is CASSWGRGYEQYF.

V is TRBV4-1 and J is TRBJ2-2; D ambiguous. V lost 0 bases to trimming and J lost 7 bases, with 3 bases between them. The CDR3 consists of 12 residues. Germline lookup yields CDR1 MGHRA and CDR2 YSYEKL. The CDR3 nucleotides read TGCGCCAGCAGCCAAGAAGACGGGGAGCTGTTTTTT. Protein sequence: CASSQEDGELFF.

The V call is TRBV11-1, the J call TRBJ2-5; 7 positions agree with TRBD1. V gave up 7 bases and J gave up 2 bases; unmatched junction bases: 7. CDR3 size: 14 residues. Looked up from germline, CDR1 is SGHAT and CDR2 is FQDESV (reference sequence). CDR3 region: CASTPGTVQETQYF. CDR3 coding DNA: TGTGCCAGCACACCCGGGACAGTACAAGAGACCCAGTACTTC.

This chain links TRBV7-6 with TRBJ2-7; 7 nucleotides align to TRBD1. J was trimmed by 3 bases and V by 5 bases; bases with no gene match: 4. The CDR3 is 13 residues long. Germline loops: CDR1 SGHVS, CDR2 FNYEAQ. The CDR3 loop is CASSLGTVYEQYF. CDR3 nucleotides: TGTGCCAGCAGCCTGGGGACAGTCTACGAGCAGTACTTC.

This chain's CDR3 is CASSGRDSPYEQYF. The CDR3, as DNA: TGTGCCAGCAGCGGAAGGGACAGCCCCTACGAGCAGTACTTC. The chain joins TRBV7-9 to TRBJ2-7; 7 bases line up with TRBD1. After removal of 5 bases from V and 2 bases from J, the junction contained 6 bases not matched to a gene. Germline values: CDR1 SEHNR, CDR2 FQNEAQ (reference sequence). This CDR3 is built from 14 residues.

The gene calls are TRBV30 and TRBJ2-3; D ambiguous. The CDR3 runs to 13 residues. Germline V CDR1 and CDR2: GTSNPN, SVGIG (reference sequence). Trimming stripped 0 bases from V and 2 bases from J, with 6 bases between. The CDR3 bases are TGTGCCTGGAGTGTACGATCCACAGATACGCAGTATTTT. This translates into CAWSVRSTDTQYF.

The rearrangement joins TRBV7-2 to TRBJ2-7; 7 bases align to TRBD2. V gave up 5 bases and J gave up 1 base; unmatched junction bases: 2. The germline gives CDR1 SGHTA, CDR2 FQGNSA. The CDR3 is made up of 13 amino acids. The CDR3 sequence: CASSAGLSYEQYF. The CDR3 region has the DNA TGTGCCAGCAGCGCGGGACTATCCTACGAGCAGTACTTC.

The chain links TRBV29-1 to TRBJ2-3, with TRBD1 as a possible D gene (5 bases). Trimming shortened V by 7 bases and J by 2 bases, and 19 bases separated the two germline ends. The germline V gene encodes CDR1 SQVTM and CDR2 ANQGSEA. The CDR3 extends over 15 amino acids. The CDR3 region has the DNA TGCAGCGCCGGCCGGGTAGGGGTACACACAGATACGCAGTATTTT. As protein: CSAGRVGVHTDTQYF.

The chain is built from TRBV5-1 and TRBJ2-3, with D hard to call. This CDR3 region has 13 residues. The germline gives CDR1 SGHRS, CDR2 YFSETQ. Between the trimmed V and J ends, which lost 6 bases and 1 base, there was a span of 9 bases. This CDR3 reads CASTIGGTDTQYF. DNA of the CDR3: TGCGCCAGCACCATTGGGGGCACAGATACGCAGTATTTT.

DNA for the CDR3: TGTGCCAGTAGTATCGGGGGTGAAGCTTTCTTT. Its protein is CASSIGGEAFF. This chain links TRBV19 with TRBJ1-1, with D possibly TRBD1 on 5 matching bases. The germline V gene has CDR1 LNHDA and CDR2 SQIVND (reference sequence). Between the trimmed V and J ends, which lost 3 bases and 7 bases, there was a span of 6 bases. The CDR3 consists of 11 residues.

This chain connects TRBV10-2 to TRBJ2-5; D is ambiguous. There are 11 residues in the CDR3. Germline CDR1 WSHSY, CDR2 SAAADI. Trimming cost V 6 bases and J 1 base, with 3 bases left between them. CDR3 nucleotides: TGCGCCAGCAGCCCCCAAGAGACCCAGTACTTC. This codes for CASSPQETQYF.

The chain has TRBV6-6 and TRBJ1-1; tentative D call: TRBD1 (6 bases). The CDR3 runs to 13 residues. Trimming removed 2 bases from V and 9 bases from J, with 13 bases in between. The germline CDR1 and CDR2 sequences are MNHNY and SVGAGI (reference sequence). The CDR3 loop is CASSYAPDSQAFF. CDR3 DNA: TGTGCCAGCAGTTACGCCCCGGACAGCCAAGCTTTCTTT.